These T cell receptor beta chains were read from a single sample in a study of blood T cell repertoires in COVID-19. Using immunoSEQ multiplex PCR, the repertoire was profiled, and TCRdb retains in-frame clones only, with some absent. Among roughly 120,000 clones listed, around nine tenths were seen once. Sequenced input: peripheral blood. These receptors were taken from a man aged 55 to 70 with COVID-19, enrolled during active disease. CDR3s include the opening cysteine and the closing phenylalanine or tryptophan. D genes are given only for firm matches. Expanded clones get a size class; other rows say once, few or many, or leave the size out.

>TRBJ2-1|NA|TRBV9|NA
TGTGCCAGCAGCGTCACCTACTCCTACAATGAGCAGTTCTTC
CASSVTYSYNEQFF
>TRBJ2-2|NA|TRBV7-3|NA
TGTGCCAGCAGCCCCGCGAACACCGGGGAGCTGTTTTTT
CASSPANTGELFF
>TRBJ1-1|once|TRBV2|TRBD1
TGTGCCAGCTTAAGGGACAGGGCGACTGAAGCTTTCTTT
CASLRDRATEAFF
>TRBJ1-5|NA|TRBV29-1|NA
TGCAGCGTTGGGGGAGCAAGCAATCAGCCCCAGCATTTT
CSVGGASNQPQHF
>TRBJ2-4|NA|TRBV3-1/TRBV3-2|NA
TGTGCCAGCAGCCAAGAGGGGACACCCCTAGCCAAAAACATTCAGTACTTC
CASSQEGTPLAKNIQYF
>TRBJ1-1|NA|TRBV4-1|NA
TGCGCCAGCAGCCAAGCCCGCCGGGGGGGACCGAACACTGAAGCTTTCTTT
CASSQARRGGPNTEAFF
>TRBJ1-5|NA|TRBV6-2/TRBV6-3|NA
TGTGCCAGCAGTTACGAGGACTCAACTCGTCTGCCCCAGCATTTT
CASSYEDSTRLPQHF
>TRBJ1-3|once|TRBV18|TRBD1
TGTGCCAGCTCAGAACAGGGGGCTGGAAACACCATATATTTT
CASSEQGAGNTIYF
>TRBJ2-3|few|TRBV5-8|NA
TGTGCCAGCAGCTTGGCGGAGGGCACTAGCACAGATACGCAGTATTTT
CASSLAEGTSTDTQYF
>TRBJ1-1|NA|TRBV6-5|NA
TGTGCCAGCAGCAGGAACACTGAAGCTTTCTTT
CASSRNTEAFF
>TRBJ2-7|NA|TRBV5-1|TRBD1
TGCGCCAGCAGCTTACCCGGGACAGGGAGCTACGAGCAGTACTTC
CASSLPGTGSYEQYF
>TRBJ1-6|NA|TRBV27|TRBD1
TGTGCCAGCAGTACCCCGGACAGGGTCCATTCACCCCTCCACTTT
CASSTPDRVHSPLHF
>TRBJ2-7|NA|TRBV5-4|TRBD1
TGTGCCAGCAGACCCACAGGGGGCACATACTACGAGCAGTACTTC
CASRPTGGTYYEQYF
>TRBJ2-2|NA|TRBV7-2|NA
TGTGCCAGCAGCTTAGGATCAGCCGGGGAGCTGTTTTTT
CASSLGSAGELFF
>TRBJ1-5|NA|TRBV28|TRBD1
TGTGCCAGCAGTCTTCTGGACAGGGAGAATCAGCCCCAGCATTTT
CASSLLDRENQPQHF
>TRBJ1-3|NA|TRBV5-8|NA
TGTGCCAGCAGCTTGGGACAGTACTCTGGAAACACCATATATTTT
CASSLGQYSGNTIYF
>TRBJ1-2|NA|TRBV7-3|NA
TGTGCCAGCAGCCCCGCGAGGGGACAAGGCTACACCTTC
CASSPARGQGYTF
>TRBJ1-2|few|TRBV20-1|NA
TGCAGTGCTAGAACAGATTATGGCTACACCTTC
CSARTDYGYTF
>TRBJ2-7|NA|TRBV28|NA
TGTGCCAGCAGTTCCATATGGGGGGGCCGGTGGGACGAGCAGTACTTC
CASSSIWGGRWDEQYF
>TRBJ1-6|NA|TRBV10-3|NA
TGTGCCATCAGTGAGTCGAGGGGGACATCCAATTCACCCCTCCACTTT
CAISESRGTSNSPLHF
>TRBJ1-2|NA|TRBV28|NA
TGTGCCAGCAGTTTCGCCAGGGACTATGGCTACACCTTC
CASSFARDYGYTF
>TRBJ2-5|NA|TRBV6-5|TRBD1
TGTGCCAGCAGCCGGGACAGGCAAGAGACCCAGTACTTC
CASSRDRQETQYF
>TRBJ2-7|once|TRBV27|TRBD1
TGTGCCAGCAATCCTACAGGGGGCTACGAGCAGTACTTC
CASNPTGGYEQYF
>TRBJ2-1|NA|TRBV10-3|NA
TGTGCCATCAGTGAGTCGCCGCAGGGTAACAATGAGCAGTTCTTC
CAISESPQGNNEQFF
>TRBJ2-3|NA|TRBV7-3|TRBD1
TGTGCCAGCAGCTTAACGGACAGGGGGTATACAGATACGCAGTATTTT
CASSLTDRGYTDTQYF
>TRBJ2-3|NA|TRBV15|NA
TGTGCCACCAGCAGAGGCGAGGGAACAGATACGCAGTATTTT
CATSRGEGTDTQYF
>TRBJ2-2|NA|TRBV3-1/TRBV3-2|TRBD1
TGTGCCAGCAGCCTCACGGCGACAGGGGCCGGGGAGCTGTTTTTT
CASSLTATGAGELFF
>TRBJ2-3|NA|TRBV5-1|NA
TGCGCCAGCAGCTTGGGTGGGACTAGCACAGATACGCAGTATTTT
CASSLGGTSTDTQYF
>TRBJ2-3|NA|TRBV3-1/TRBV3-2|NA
TGTGCCAGCAGCTACACAGATACGCAGTATTTT
CASSYTDTQYF
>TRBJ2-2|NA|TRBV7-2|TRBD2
TGTGCCAGCAGCTTACTTAGAAGGGCCAGCGGGAGGAACACCGGGGAGCTGTTTTTT
CASSLLRRASGRNTGELFF
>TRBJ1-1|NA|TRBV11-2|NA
TGTGCCAGCAGCTTAGAGGCAGGGATAGCTTCTGAAGCTTTCTTT
CASSLEAGIASEAFF
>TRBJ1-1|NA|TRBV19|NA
TGTGCCAGTAGTATAGAGAGCGGGAACACTGAAGCTTTCTTT
CASSIESGNTEAFF
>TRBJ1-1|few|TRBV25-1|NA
TGTGCCAGCCAGGGGTCGGACACTGAAGCTTTCTTT
CASQGSDTEAFF
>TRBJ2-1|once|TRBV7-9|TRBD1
TGTGCCAGCAGCTCGGACAGGGGCTCCTACAATGAGCAGTTCTTC
CASSSDRGSYNEQFF
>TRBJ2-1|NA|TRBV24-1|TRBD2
TGTGCCACCAGTGATTTGAGGTATGGGACTAGCGGGCTTACCAACGATGAGCAGTTCTTC
CATSDLRYGTSGLTNDEQFF
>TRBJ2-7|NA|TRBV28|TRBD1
TGTGCCAGCAGTTCCATGGGGACAGGGGAAGCCTACGAGCAGTACTTC
CASSSMGTGEAYEQYF
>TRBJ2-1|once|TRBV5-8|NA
TGTGCCAGCAGCCCGGGGGAAGAGTACAATGAGCAGTTCTTC
CASSPGEEYNEQFF
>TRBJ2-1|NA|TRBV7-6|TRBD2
TGTGCCAGCAGCCGACTAGCGGGAGCAAACAATGAGCAGTTCTTC
CASSRLAGANNEQFF
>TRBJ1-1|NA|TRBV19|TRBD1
TGTGCCAGTACTGGGACAGGGATAACCACTGAAGCTTTCTTT
CASTGTGITTEAFF
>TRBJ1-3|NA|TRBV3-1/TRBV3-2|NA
TGTGCCAGCAGCCAGGTCACTACCTCTGGAAACACCATATATTTT
CASSQVTTSGNTIYF
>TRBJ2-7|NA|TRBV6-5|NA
TGTGCCAGCAGTTACACCCCCGGGGAGAACGACGAGCAGTACTTC
CASSYTPGENDEQYF
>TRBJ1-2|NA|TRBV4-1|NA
TGCGCCAGCAGCTTCATTTATGGCTACACCTTC
CASSFIYGYTF
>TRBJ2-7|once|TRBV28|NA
TGTGCCAGCAGTTTACCAACCTCCAGGGACGAGCAGTACTTC
CASSLPTSRDEQYF
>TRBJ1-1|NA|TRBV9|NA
TGTGCCAGCAGCGCTCGGACAGCGAACACTGAAGCTTTCTTT
CASSARTANTEAFF
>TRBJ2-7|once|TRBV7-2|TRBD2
TGTGCCAGCAGCTCCGGACTAGCGGGATATATCTCCTACGAGCAGTACTTC
CASSSGLAGYISYEQYF
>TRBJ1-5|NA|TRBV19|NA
TGTGCCAGTAGTATTGACGTTACGCAGGCTAGCAATCAGCCCCAGCATTTT
CASSIDVTQASNQPQHF
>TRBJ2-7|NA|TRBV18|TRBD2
TGTGCCAGCTCACTGGGAACTAGCGGGAGTTCCTACGAGCAGTACTTC
CASSLGTSGSSYEQYF